The clone carrying this TCR beta chain was recorded many times. Germline V CDR1 and CDR2: GTSNPN, SVGIG (reference sequence). Trimming shortened V by 4 bases and J by 6 bases, and 14 bases separated the two germline ends. The CDR3 sequence is 13 residues long. TCRdb ran MiXCR on the reads and lists one entry per CDR3 protein. In the table there are about 260,000 distinct CDR3 sequences, 9.1% of which are singletons. This sample is drawn from a study of T cell repertoires in cytomegalovirus infection. Whole-study context: An indication of both CMV infection and matching HLA type came from public TCR beta signatures.

The rearrangement joins TRBV30 to TRBJ2-3, with no clear D. The sequenced sample consisted of PBMCs. This clonotype was sampled from a human donor in good health (CMV status not recorded). Some clones in this sample may be carry-over from other donors' samples. CDR3 DNA: TGTGCCTGGAAGGCTATAAAGTCCGATACGCAGTATTTT. Protein product: CAWKAIKSDTQYF.